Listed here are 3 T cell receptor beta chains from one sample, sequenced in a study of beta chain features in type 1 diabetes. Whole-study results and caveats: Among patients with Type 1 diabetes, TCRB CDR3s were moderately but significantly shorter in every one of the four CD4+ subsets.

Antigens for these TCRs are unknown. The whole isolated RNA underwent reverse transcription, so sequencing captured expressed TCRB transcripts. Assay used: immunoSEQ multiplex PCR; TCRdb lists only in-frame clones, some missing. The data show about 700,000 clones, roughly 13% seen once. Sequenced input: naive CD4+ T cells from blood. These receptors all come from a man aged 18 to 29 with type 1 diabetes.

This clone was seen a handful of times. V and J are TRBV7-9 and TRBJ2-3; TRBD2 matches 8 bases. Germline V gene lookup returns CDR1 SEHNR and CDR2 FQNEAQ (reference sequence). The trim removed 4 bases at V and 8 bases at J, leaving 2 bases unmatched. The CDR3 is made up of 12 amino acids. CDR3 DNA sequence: TGTGCCAGCAGCTATACTAGCGGTACGCAGTATTTT. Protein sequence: CASSYTSGTQYF. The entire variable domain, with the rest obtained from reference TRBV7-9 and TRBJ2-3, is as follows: DTGVSQNPRHKITKRGQNVTFRCDPISEHNRLYWYRQTLGQGPEFLTYFQNEAQLEKSRLLSDRFSAERPKGSFSTLEIQRTEQGDSAMYLCASSYTSGTQYFGPGTRLTVL.

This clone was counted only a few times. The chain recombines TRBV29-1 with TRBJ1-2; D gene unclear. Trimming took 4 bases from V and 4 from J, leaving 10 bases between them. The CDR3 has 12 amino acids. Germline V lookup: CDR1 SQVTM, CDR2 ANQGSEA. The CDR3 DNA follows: TGCAGCGTTGTAAGGGCGGCCTATGGCTACACCTTC. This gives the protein CSVVRAAYGYTF.

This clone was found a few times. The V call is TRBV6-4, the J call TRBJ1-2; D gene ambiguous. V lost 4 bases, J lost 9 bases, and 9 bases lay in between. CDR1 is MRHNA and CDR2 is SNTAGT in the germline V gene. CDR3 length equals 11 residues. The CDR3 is CASSGGLSYTF. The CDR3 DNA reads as TGTGCCAGCAGTGGTGGCCTAAGCTACACCTTC.